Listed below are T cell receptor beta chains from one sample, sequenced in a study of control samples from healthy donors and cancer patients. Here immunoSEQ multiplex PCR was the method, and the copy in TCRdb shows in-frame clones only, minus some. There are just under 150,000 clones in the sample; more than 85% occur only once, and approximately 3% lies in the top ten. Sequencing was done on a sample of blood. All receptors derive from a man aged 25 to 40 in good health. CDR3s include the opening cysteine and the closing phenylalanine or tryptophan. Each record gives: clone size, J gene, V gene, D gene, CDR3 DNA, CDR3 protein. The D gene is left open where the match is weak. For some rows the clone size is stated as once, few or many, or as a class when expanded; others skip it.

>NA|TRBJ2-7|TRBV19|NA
TGTGCCAGTAGTACCCCCGACAGGACCTACGAGCAGTACTTC
CASSTPDRTYEQYF
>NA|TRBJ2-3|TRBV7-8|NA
TGTGCCAGCAGCCCCGAAAGCACAGATACGCAGTATTTT
CASSPESTDTQYF
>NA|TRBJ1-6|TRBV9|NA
TGTGCCAGCAGCGTAGCTGGGAGCTCCTATAATTCACCCCTCCACTTT
CASSVAGSSYNSPLHF
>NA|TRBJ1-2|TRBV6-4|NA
TGTGCCAGCAGTGAAGACCGCTATAGGGGTGGCTACACCTTC
CASSEDRYRGGYTF
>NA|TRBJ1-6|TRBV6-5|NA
TGTGCCAGCAGTTTGTTGACAGGACTCGATAATTCACCCCTCCACTTT
CASSLLTGLDNSPLHF
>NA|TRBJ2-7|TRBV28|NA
TGTGCCAGCAGTTTGGGGATCTCCTACGAGCAGTACTTC
CASSLGISYEQYF
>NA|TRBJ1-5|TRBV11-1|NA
TGTGCCAGCAGCTCCCGTAGGGATCAGCCCCAGCATTTT
CASSSRRDQPQHF
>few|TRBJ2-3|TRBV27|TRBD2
TGTGCCAGCAGTTTATTTAGCGGGGGCCGGACAGATACGCAGTATTTT
CASSLFSGGRTDTQYF
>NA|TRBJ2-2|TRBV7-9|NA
TGTGCCGGACTCACGGGGGAGAACACCGGGGAGCTGTTTTTT
CAGLTGENTGELFF
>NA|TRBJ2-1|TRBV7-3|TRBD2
TGTGCCAGCAGCTTAATTAGCGGGGGATACAATGAGCAGTTCTTC
CASSLISGGYNEQFF
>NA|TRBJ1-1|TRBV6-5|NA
TGTGCCAGCAGTTACCGTCTCACAGGGTTTGGCACTGAAGCTTTCTTT
CASSYRLTGFGTEAFF
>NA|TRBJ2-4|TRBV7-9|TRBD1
TGTGCCAGCAGCCTGGGGACAGGGTCGGGAAACATTCAGTACTTC
CASSLGTGSGNIQYF
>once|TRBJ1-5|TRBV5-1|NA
TGCGCCAGCAGCTTGACGGCAGGGGGCAATCAGCCCCAGCATTTT
CASSLTAGGNQPQHF
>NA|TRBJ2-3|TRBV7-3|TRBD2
TGTGCCAGCAGCTCACCGGGACTAGCGGGAGATACGCAGTATTTT
CASSSPGLAGDTQYF
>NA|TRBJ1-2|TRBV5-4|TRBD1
TGTGCCAGCAGTTCGAACAGGGGGCCTGGCTACACCTTC
CASSSNRGPGYTF
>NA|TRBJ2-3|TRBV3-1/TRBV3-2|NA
TGTGCCAGCAGCCAAGATCTTGACCGAGGGCAGTATTTT
CASSQDLDRGQYF
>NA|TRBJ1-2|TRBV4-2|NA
TGTGCCAGCAGCCAAGATGACAGAGTGGGGGGAATGATGAACTATGGCTACACCTTC
CASSQDDRVGGMMNYGYTF
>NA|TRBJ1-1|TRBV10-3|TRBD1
TGTGCCATCAGTGAGCCCCGACAGGGAAGTGGAGTGACTGAAGCTTTCTTT
CAISEPRQGSGVTEAFF
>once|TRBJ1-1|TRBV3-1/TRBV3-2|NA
TGTGCCAGCAGCCAAGCCTCAGGGGTGGAAGCTTTCTTT
CASSQASGVEAFF
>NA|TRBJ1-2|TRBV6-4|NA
TGTGCCAGCACCCGGCAGGGAAACTATGGCTACACCTTC
CASTRQGNYGYTF
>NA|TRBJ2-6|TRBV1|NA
TGCACCAGCAGCCGAAAACTACCAACCTCGGGGGCCAACGTCCTGACTTTC
CTSSRKLPTSGANVLTF
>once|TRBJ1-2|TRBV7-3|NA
TGTGCCAGCAGCTTGGGCAGGAGCTATGGCTACACCTTC
CASSLGRSYGYTF
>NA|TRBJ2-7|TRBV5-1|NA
TGCGCCAGCAGCTTGAAGCGTCCGGGACCGACCTTCGACTACGAGCAGTACTTC
CASSLKRPGPTFDYEQYF
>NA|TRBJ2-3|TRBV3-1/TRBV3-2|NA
TGTGCCAGCAGCCAAGGAACTGGGGATACGCAGTATTTT
CASSQGTGDTQYF
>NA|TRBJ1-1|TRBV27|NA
TGTGCCAGCCATATCGGCGGGGGGGCGCCCCGGTCCACTGAAGCTTTCTTT
CASHIGGGAPRSTEAFF
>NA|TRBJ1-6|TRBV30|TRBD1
TGTGCCTTGGGACAGGGGGCAAACTCACCCCTCCACTTT
CALGQGANSPLHF
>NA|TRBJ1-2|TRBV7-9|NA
TGTGCCAGCAGCTTGGGGGCAGCAATCCTCTATGGCTACACCTTC
CASSLGAAILYGYTF
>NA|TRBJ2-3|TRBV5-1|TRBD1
TGCGCCAGCAGCTTGGACGGACAGGGGGCTGCAGATACGCAGTATTTT
CASSLDGQGAADTQYF
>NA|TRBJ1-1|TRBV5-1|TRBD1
TGCGCCAGCAGCCAGTACGGGACAGGGGGCGTGAACACTGAAGCTTTCTTT
CASSQYGTGGVNTEAFF
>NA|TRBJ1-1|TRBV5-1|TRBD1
TGCGCCAGCTCCTTCACAGGGGTCACTGAAGCTTTCTTT
CASSFTGVTEAFF